Reported below is one T cell receptor beta chain. With V trimmed by 0 bases and J by 4 bases, 1 base remained unmatched. The CDR3 consists of 14 residues. The germline V gene has CDR1 SGHKS and CDR2 YYEKEE (reference sequence). This sample was taken from a study of OX40 agonist ivuxolimab in advanced cancers. At the level of the study: Antecedent anti-PD-1, anti-PD-L1 or anti-CTLA-4 therapy was permissible, with approximately 44% having received some. Partial responses were achieved by three patients, of whom one had hepatocellular carcinoma and two had cutaneous melanoma.

Prior autoimmune disease or systemic immunosuppression barred patients. Samples of blood were obtained at baseline, on cycle 4 day 1, and on cycle 7 day 1. The repertoire was sequenced with immunoSEQ multiplex PCR; TCRdb's copy has only in-frame clones and lacks some. The data show more than 55,000 clones, around nine tenths seen once. This receptor was identified in an adult with an advanced solid tumor such as melanoma, head and neck, liver or kidney cancer. This specimen was CD4+ or CD8+ T cells sorted from blood, taken in a trial of the OX40 agonist ivuxolimab. The chain uses TRBV5-5 and TRBJ2-1, with TRBD2 matching 7 bases. CDR3 DNA sequence: TGTGCCAGCAGCTTGGTGCGGGGGTACAATGAGCAGTTCTTC. It is translated as CASSLVRGYNEQFF.